The 23 T cell receptor beta chains reported below all come from one sample, sequenced in a study of T-cell memory formation after mild COVID-19 (TCRdb year 2021). Library creation used 5' RACE. Sequencer: Illumina NovaSeq 6000. TCRdb itself trimmed the public reads at Q25 with fastp, ran MiXCR and retained productive beta chains. CDR3 protein duplicates are merged, each entry listing the most common genes and DNA. This sample holds 65,000 to 100,000 distinct CDR3 sequences; 13% were observed only once. The ten largest clones add up to less than 45% of the sample. The sequencing sample was made of PBMCs or a T cell subset sorted from them (not recorded which). Every receptor here comes from a young man who had mild COVID-19 (a few samples of this study predate the infection). The sample titles of this study are shuffled in the database, so cell type and time point are left out; the donor was told from shared clones.

This clonotype has more than one count but fewer than ten. The V call is TRBV7-9, the J call TRBJ2-2; possibly TRBD2 for D (6 bases). Germline V lookup: CDR1 SEHNR, CDR2 FQNEAQ (reference sequence). V was pared by 5 bases and J by 3 bases, with 22 bases between. The CDR3 totals 18 residues. CDR3 region: CASSVRRPGGEDTGELFF. The CDR3 DNA reads TGTGCCAGCAGCGTACGACGCCCCGGGGGAGAGGACACCGGGGAGCTGTTTTTT. The complete variable domain, with remaining parts taken from reference TRBV7-9 and TRBJ2-2, reads DTGVSQNPRHKITKRGQNVTFRCDPISEHNRLYWYRQTLGQGPEFLTYFQNEAQLEKSRLLSDRFSAERPKGSFSTLEIQRTEQGDSAMYLCASSVRRPGGEDTGELFFGEGSRLTVL.

This clonotype was observed a few times. V and J are TRBV2 and TRBJ2-5; possible D gene TRBD2, 6 bases. V was shortened by 1 base and J by 2 bases, with 11 bases between the two germline ends. The CDR3 contains 15 residues. Germline V gene sequence: CDR1 SNHLY, CDR2 FYNNEI. CDR3 nucleotides: TGTGCCAGCAGTGAAGATAGTAGCGGACAAGAGACCCAGTACTTC. This gives the protein CASSEDSSGQETQYF.

This clonotype was counted only a few times. The V gene is TRBV12-3 or TRBV12-4, the J gene TRBJ1-2, with D perhaps matching TRBD1 (5 bases). V lost 6 bases to trimming and J lost 3 bases, with 17 bases between them. This CDR3 has 15 amino acids. The CDR3 DNA reads TGTGCCAGCAGGTCCCTGGGGGAGATTGACTATGGCTACACCTTC. As protein: CASRSLGEIDYGYTF.

CDR3 amino acids: CASSRYRASGNTIYF. The CDR3 region has the DNA TGCGCCAGCAGCCGTTACAGGGCATCTGGAAACACCATATATTTT. The V call is TRBV4-1, the J call TRBJ1-3, with D possibly matching TRBD1 (6 bases). V dropped 4 bases and J dropped 1 base, with 11 bases sitting between them. This CDR3 contains 15 residues. Germline V CDR1 and CDR2: MGHRA, YSYEKL.

The chain combines TRBV5-4 with TRBJ2-1, with TRBD2 matching over 10 bases. The germline V gene encodes CDR1 SGHNT and CDR2 YYREEE (reference sequence). J gave up 4 bases and V 0 bases, and 10 bases lay outside the gene matches. This CDR3 is built from 18 residues. CDR3 sequence (DNA): TGTGCCAGCAGCTTGGTCTATCTAGCGGGGGTTTCTTACAATGAGCAGTTCTTC. Protein: CASSLVYLAGVSYNEQFF. The whole variable domain, remainder taken from reference TRBV5-4 and TRBJ2-1, is ETGVTQSPTHLIKTRGQQVTLRCSSQSGHNTVSWYQQALGQGPQFIFQYYREEENGRGNFPPRFSGLQFPNYSSELNVNALELDDSALYLCASSLVYLAGVSYNEQFFGPGTRLTVL.

The rearrangement joins TRBV27 to TRBJ2-5, with D unresolved. Germline CDR1 and CDR2: MNHEY and SMNVEV (reference sequence). The CDR3 is 13 amino acids. V lost 5 bases to trimming and J lost 0 bases, with 7 bases between them. CDR3 in amino acids: CASSLSDQETQYF. CDR3 nucleotides: TGTGCCAGCAGTCTTTCAGACCAAGAGACCCAGTACTTC.

In this sample, this clonotype turned up a few times. This sequence joins TRBV4-3 and TRBJ1-1, with D possibly TRBD1 on 5 matching bases. CDR1 and CDR2 (germline): LGHNA, YSLEER. The CDR3 covers 14 residues. V lost 5 bases and J 0 bases, leaving 10 bases between the germline ends. The CDR3 sequence is CASSVRRVNTEAFF. CDR3 sequence (DNA): TGCGCCAGCAGCGTCCGCAGGGTGAACACTGAAGCTTTCTTT.

This clonotype showed up many times. V usage is TRBV11-2 and J usage is TRBJ2-1, with 7 bases aligning to TRBD1. The CDR3 runs 12 residues. The ends lost 6 bases at V and 7 bases at J; junction bases unmatched: 3. Germline CDR1 reads SGHAT; CDR2 reads FQNNGV. The chain's CDR3 is CASRQTGNEQFF. As DNA, the CDR3 is TGTGCCAGCAGACAGACAGGGAATGAGCAGTTCTTC. The complete variable domain, with remaining parts taken from reference TRBV11-2 and TRBJ2-1, reads EAGVAQSPRYKIIEKRQSVAFWCNPISGHATLYWYQQILGQGPKLLIQFQNNGVVDDSQLPKDRFSAERLKGVDSTLKIQPAKLEDSAVYLCASRQTGNEQFFGPGTRLTVL.

The chain employs TRBV9 and TRBJ1-1; 7 nucleotides agree with TRBD1. This CDR3 contains 16 residues. Germline V CDR1 and CDR2: SGDLS, YYNGEE. The J segment lost 6 bases and the V segment lost 4 bases, leaving 15 bases of the junction unmatched. In nucleotides, the CDR3 is TGTGCCAGCAGCTCCCGAGCCGGACAGGTGGGCTCTGAAGCTTTCTTT. This codes for CASSSRAGQVGSEAFF.

This clonotype appeared many times. The gene calls are TRBV7-2 and TRBJ2-1; 8 bases fit TRBD2. The V gene's germline CDR1 is SGHTA and CDR2 FQGNSA. J gave up 7 bases and V 5 bases, and 16 bases lay outside the gene matches. This CDR3 is 17 amino acids long. The CDR3 DNA reads TGTGCCAGCAGCCAGCGATGGGCGGGGGGCCTAGGGAATGAGCAGTTCTTC. It translates to CASSQRWAGGLGNEQFF.

The chain is built from TRBV20-1 and TRBJ1-2; D is undetermined. Trimming removed 0 bases at V and 0 bases at J, with 11 bases between. Germline CDR1 DFQATT, CDR2 SNEGSKA (reference sequence). There are 15 residues in the CDR3. CDR3 in amino acids: CSARDQLAANYGYTF. The CDR3 DNA follows: TGCAGTGCTAGAGATCAGCTTGCGGCTAACTATGGCTACACCTTC.

This clonotype has a handful of counts. CDR3 protein: CASSAGTEEETQYF. DNA for the CDR3: TGTGCCAGCAGCGCTGGGACGGAGGAGGAGACCCAGTACTTC. This chain joins TRBV12-3 or TRBV12-4 and TRBJ2-5, with D perhaps being TRBD1 or TRBD2 (5 bases each). The CDR3 is 14 residues long. Trimming left V 6 bases short and J 5 bases short, with 16 bases between.

V usage is TRBV6-5 and J usage is TRBJ2-2; D might be TRBD2 (5 bases). The germline CDR1 and CDR2 sequences are MNHEY and SVGAGI. Trimming removed 2 bases from V and 6 bases from J, with 7 bases in between. The CDR3 spans 13 residues. CDR3 nucleotides: TGTGCCAGCAGTTACGTCGGGGCCGGGGAGCTGTTTTTT. Residues: CASSYVGAGELFF.

At least ten counts were recorded for this clonotype. This chain uses TRBV6-2 or TRBV6-3 with TRBJ1-5, with TRBD1 identical over 10 bases. Germline CDR1 MNHEY, CDR2 SVGEGT. Trimming removed 6 bases from V and 5 bases from J; junction bases left unmatched: 4. The length of the CDR3 is 14 residues. CDR3 in DNA: TGTGCCAGCAGCTGGGACAGGGGCCATCAGCCCCAGCATTTT. Translation: CASSWDRGHQPQHF.

The chain has TRBV4-3 and TRBJ2-1; no definite D call. CDR1 is LGHNA, CDR2 YSLEER, per germline. The CDR3 covers 15 residues. Trimming pared 0 bases from V and 7 bases from J, leaving 13 bases between. CDR3 DNA: TGCGCCAGCAGCCAAGACGGTGAGGTAGCTAATGAGCAGTTCTTC. Encoded protein: CASSQDGEVANEQFF.

The table lists this clonotype with a few counts. The chain couples TRBV3-1 to TRBJ2-1; the D is unclear. V lost 4 bases, J lost 9 bases, and 13 bases lay in between. The CDR3 spans 13 residues. The germline CDR1 and CDR2 sequences are LGHDT and YNNKEL (reference sequence). The CDR3 DNA sequence: TGTGCCAGCAGCCCATTGGCAGGCCCTGAGCAGTTCTTC. This codes for CASSPLAGPEQFF.

This clonotype was picked up many times. The chain links TRBV3-1 to TRBJ2-6, with D perhaps TRBD1 or TRBD2 (5 bases each). CDR1 is LGHDT and CDR2 is YNNKEL in the germline V gene (reference sequence). Trimming left V 4 bases short and J 4 bases short, with 14 bases between. CDR3 length: 16 residues. This CDR3 reads CASSPGGGLGANVLTF. The CDR3, as DNA: TGTGCCAGCAGCCCCGGTGGGGGTTTGGGGGCCAACGTCCTGACTTTC. Full variable domain (outside the CDR3, taken from reference TRBV3-1 and TRBJ2-6): DTAVSQTPKYLVTQMGNDKSIKCEQNLGHDTMYWYKQDSKKFLKIMFSYNNKELIINETVPNRFSPKSPDKAHLNLHINSLELGDSAVYFCASSPGGGLGANVLTFGAGSRLTVL.

The chain combines TRBV7-9 with TRBJ2-7; maybe TRBD2 (7 bases). CDR3 size: 13 residues. Trimming removed 3 bases at V and 5 bases at J, with 11 bases between. Germline CDR1 is SEHNR and CDR2 is FQNEAQ (reference sequence). CDR3 sequence reads: CASSFGGLDEQYF. The CDR3 DNA is TGTGCCAGCAGCTTCGGGGGGCTGGACGAGCAGTACTTC.

This sequence joins TRBV5-1 and TRBJ2-7, with D perhaps TRBD2 (6 bases). The V and J ends lost 8 bases and 3 bases respectively, with 12 bases between them. Germline V gene lookup returns CDR1 SGHRS and CDR2 YFSETQ. This CDR3 region has 12 residues. The CDR3 spells CASRTNFYEQYF. DNA for the CDR3: TGCGCCAGTAGGACTAATTTCTACGAGCAGTACTTC.

This clonotype was observed a few times. The chain combines TRBV4-1 with TRBJ2-1, with 8 bases fitting TRBD2. V shed 2 bases and J 0 bases; nucleotides not matched to a gene: 6. The CDR3 runs to 17 residues. Germline CDR1 reads MGHRA; CDR2 reads YSYEKL. The CDR3 loop reads CASSQSGGRLSYNEQFF. DNA for the CDR3: TGCGCCAGCAGCCAAAGCGGGGGCCGACTCTCCTACAATGAGCAGTTCTTC.

This clonotype was picked up a small number of times. The chain links TRBV11-2 to TRBJ2-1; D ambiguous. CDR3 size: 12 residues. Germline V gene sequence: CDR1 SGHAT, CDR2 FQNNGV. V was trimmed by 0 bases and J by 12 bases, leaving 9 bases between them. DNA of the CDR3: TGTGCCAGCAGCTTAGACTCCGCTGGGCAGTTCTTC. Translating gives CASSLDSAGQFF.

J is TRBJ2-1 and V is TRBV4-1; D tentatively fits TRBD1 or TRBD2 (5 bases each). The CDR3 covers 14 residues. V lost 6 bases to trimming and J lost 6 bases, with 15 bases between them. Germline V CDR1 and CDR2: MGHRA, YSYEKL. CDR3 DNA sequence: TGCGCCAGCAGTAACGAGGGGAAGGGCAATGAGCAGTTCTTC. This codes for CASSNEGKGNEQFF.

CDR3 bases: TGCGCCAGCAGCCAAGATAGACCAGTGGGTACTGAAGCTTTCTTT. As protein: CASSQDRPVGTEAFF. This chain joins TRBV4-3 and TRBJ1-1; D gene unclear. Trimming shortened V by 0 bases and J by 5 bases, and 13 bases separated the two germline ends. This CDR3 region has 15 residues. CDR1 and CDR2 from the germline V gene are LGHNA and YSLEER.